The 19 T cell receptor beta chains presented below share a single source sample, sequenced in a study of cytomegalovirus exposure and HLA in healthy donors. Primers for the PCR totalled 60 Vbeta and 13 Jbeta. Here immunoSEQ multiplex PCR was the method, and the copy in TCRdb shows in-frame clones only, minus some. The repertoire includes 150,000 to 200,000 clones, around 81% of them detected once, and around 2% sits in the top ten. Material: PBMCs. The receptors originated from a man aged 18 to 29 in good health and CMV-seronegative.

Note on this clone: Sequence at one end of the junction differs from germline and may be a read error. The chain has TRBV7-9 and TRBJ1-2, with D perhaps TRBD1 (5 bases). Looked up from germline, CDR1 is SEHNR and CDR2 is FQNEAQ (reference sequence). CDR3 size: 12 residues. The CDR3 loop is CSSSLRGDGYTF. CDR3 DNA: TGTTCCAGCAGCTTAAGGGGTGATGGCTACACCTTC.

Only one count was recorded for this clone. V and J are TRBV7-9 and TRBJ2-5; D may be TRBD1 (8 bases). Trimming cost V 5 bases and J 2 bases, with 15 bases left between them. The germline gives CDR1 SEHNR, CDR2 FQNEAQ (reference sequence). There are 15 residues in the CDR3. The CDR3 region is CASSPGQGGQETQYF. The DNA for the CDR3 is TGTGCCAGCAGCCCCGGACAGGGAGGGCAAGAGACCCAGTACTTC.

The V call is TRBV28, the J call TRBJ2-7, with D possibly matching TRBD2 (6 bases). Germline V gives CDR1 MDHEN, CDR2 SYDVKM. Trimming removed 6 bases at V and 3 bases at J, with 18 bases between. CDR3 length equals 15 residues. CDR3 in DNA: TGTGCCAGCAGCATCGACGGCGGGATCCACTACGAGCAGTACTTC. It is translated as CASSIDGGIHYEQYF.

The V gene is TRBV6-5, the J gene TRBJ1-2; 9 bases fit TRBD1. V lost 8 bases, J lost 5 bases, and 12 bases stayed unmatched. The CDR3 totals 15 residues. CDR1 and CDR2 from the germline V gene are MNHEY and SVGAGI. CDR3 region: CASYDRGTPLYGYTF. DNA of the CDR3: TGTGCCAGCTACGACAGGGGGACCCCTTTATATGGCTACACCTTC.

The chain uses TRBV7-9 and TRBJ2-6; 8 bases match TRBD1. This CDR3 has 17 residues. With 7 bases clipped from V and 0 bases from J, the junction kept 8 bases outside the gene matches. The germline V gene encodes CDR1 SEHNR and CDR2 FQNEAQ (reference sequence). CDR3 sequence (DNA): TGTGCCAGCAACACCCGGGACAGGAGCTCTGGGGCCAACGTCCTGACTTTC. As protein: CASNTRDRSSGANVLTF.

The J gene is TRBJ2-2, the V gene TRBV4-2; 8 nucleotides line up with TRBD1. The V gene's germline CDR1 is LGHNA and CDR2 YNFKEQ. This CDR3 has 18 residues. The V gene end was trimmed by 4 bases and the J gene end by 4 bases; junction bases not matched to a gene: 14. CDR3 DNA: TGTGCCAGCAGCCTAGAACTCCGCAGGGGGCGGGTCACCGGGGAGCTGTTTTTT. It codes for CASSLELRRGRVTGELFF.

The chain has TRBV4-2 and TRBJ1-3; TRBD1 might be the D (5 bases). The germline V and J ends were trimmed by 1 base and 2 bases, with 9 bases remaining between them. Germline lookup yields CDR1 LGHNA and CDR2 YNFKEQ. The CDR3 contains 15 residues. The CDR3 region has the DNA TGTGCCAGCAGCCAAGGGCCAGGGACTGGAAACACCATATATTTT. Residues: CASSQGPGTGNTIYF.

This chain connects TRBV7-3 to TRBJ2-7; the match to TRBD1 covers 8 bases. Trimming cost V 6 bases and J 6 bases; bases outside gene matches: 7. The CDR3 has 13 amino acids. Germline CDR1 is SGHTA and CDR2 is FQGTGA. The CDR3 coding sequence is TGTGCCAGCAGTCCAACCGACAGGGGCGAGCAGTACTTC. This sequence encodes CASSPTDRGEQYF.

V and J are TRBV7-9 and TRBJ2-5; 12 nucleotides line up with TRBD2. V lost 5 bases, J lost 5 bases, and 12 bases stayed unmatched. Germline values: CDR1 SEHNR, CDR2 FQNEAQ (reference sequence). The CDR3 has 17 amino acids. The CDR3 region has the DNA TGTGCCAGCAGCATCGGAAGGACTAGCGGGAAGGGGGAGACCCAGTACTTC. Translation gives CASSIGRTSGKGETQYF.

V usage is TRBV7-9 and J usage is TRBJ1-4; D may be TRBD1 (5 bases). Germline values: CDR1 SEHNR, CDR2 FQNEAQ (reference sequence). V was cut by 7 bases and J by 8 bases, with 14 bases left in between. The CDR3 has 13 residues. CDR3 sequence: CASNADTDEKLFF. In nucleotides, the CDR3 is TGTGCCAGCAACGCGGACACCGACGAAAAACTGTTTTTT.

The chain combines TRBV7-2 with TRBJ2-5; TRBD2 aligns across 12 bases. The last part of the DNA fits TRBJ2-7 better; the J call may be wrong. From germline, CDR1 is SGHTA and CDR2 FQGNSA. CDR3 length: 16 amino acids. The CDR3 nucleotides are TGTGCCAGCAGCTTAGCTGCTAGCGGGGGGGCCTACGAGCAGTACTTC. As protein: CASSLAASGGAYEQYF.

This chain connects TRBV6-1 to TRBJ1-5; 8 positions agree with TRBD1. Looked up from germline, CDR1 is MNHNS and CDR2 is SASEGT. V dropped 1 base and J dropped 3; count of bases not matched to a gene: 8. The CDR3 extends over 17 amino acids. The CDR3 nucleotides read TGTGCCAGCAGTGAAGTAACAGGGGGAGCCATCAATCAGCCCCAGCATTTT. This gives the protein CASSEVTGGAINQPQHF.

The chain couples TRBV30 to TRBJ1-1, with D possibly TRBD1 on 5 matching bases. Germline V CDR1 and CDR2: GTSNPN, SVGIG (reference sequence). V was trimmed by 8 bases and J by 5 bases, leaving 24 bases between them. The CDR3 covers 15 residues. CDR3 coding DNA: TGTGCCCCCCGTTCGCGGGGCGCCGATTTAACTGAAGCTTTCTTT. Translation gives CAPRSRGADLTEAFF.

V usage is TRBV4-1 and J usage is TRBJ1-6; 9 positions agree with TRBD1. J was trimmed by 7 bases and V by 2 bases; bases with no gene match: 6. The CDR3 runs 16 residues. Germline assignment: CDR1 MGHRA and CDR2 YSYEKL. CDR3 DNA: TGCGCCAGCAGCCAAACGGAGGACAGGGGAAATTCACCCCTCCACTTT. Translated, it gives CASSQTEDRGNSPLHF.

The chain joins TRBV28 to TRBJ2-7, with 12 positions matching TRBD1. The trim removed 6 bases at V and 4 bases at J, leaving 4 bases unmatched. The CDR3 extends over 14 amino acids. Germline values: CDR1 MDHEN, CDR2 SYDVKM. The CDR3 region is CASRGDRGRYEQYF. The CDR3 bases are TGTGCCAGCAGAGGGGACAGGGGGCGGTACGAGCAGTACTTC.

The chain is built from TRBV5-1 and TRBJ1-3, with D perhaps matching TRBD1 (6 bases). CDR1 and CDR2 from the germline V gene are SGHRS and YFSETQ. Trimming pared 3 bases from V and 7 bases from J, leaving 14 bases between. The CDR3 runs to 14 residues. The chain's CDR3 is CASSSGGRRNTIYF. DNA of the CDR3: TGCGCCAGCAGCTCCGGGGGGCGGCGGAACACCATATATTTT.

This chain links TRBV15 with TRBJ1-2, with TRBD1 matching 7 bases. CDR3 size: 12 residues. With 6 bases clipped from V and 7 bases from J, the junction kept 5 bases outside the gene matches. Germline V lookup: CDR1 LNHNV, CDR2 YYDKDF (reference sequence). The CDR3 reads CATSSDRAGYTF. CDR3 DNA: TGTGCCACCAGTTCTGACAGGGCTGGCTACACCTTC.

The chain is built from TRBV28 and TRBJ1-5, with D maybe TRBD1 (5 bases). The CDR3 has 14 amino acids. Trimming took 3 bases from V and 6 from J, leaving 12 bases between them. Germline V CDR1 and CDR2: MDHEN, SYDVKM. The DNA of the CDR3 is TGTGCCAGCAGTTTTGTGCAGGGCCGTCAGCCCCAGCATTTT. Residues: CASSFVQGRQPQHF.

V and J are TRBV30 and TRBJ2-5; a weak D match, TRBD1 (5 bases). The CDR3 length is 14 residues. From germline, CDR1 is GTSNPN and CDR2 SVGIG (reference sequence). Trimming pared 2 bases from V and 5 bases from J, leaving 15 bases between. CDR3 nucleotides: TGTGCCTGGAGTATCTTAGGGGTCCATGAGACCCAGTACTTC. It yields the protein CAWSILGVHETQYF.